These 16 T cell receptor beta chains came from one sample sequenced in a study of Ad26.COV2.S vaccination and SARS-CoV-2 variants. Treatment denoted: 19 received Ad26.COV2.S at low or high dose, single or two shots; roughly five received placebo; per-sample allocation not given. The samples were gathered on day 63 after the first injection of vaccine or placebo. Data came from immunoSEQ multiplex PCR; TCRdb stores just in-frame clones and leaves some out. The repertoire holds around 450,000 clones, with roughly nine tenths as singletons. The sample here was peripheral blood, taken in a trial of Ad26.COV2.S vaccine versus placebo. The source is a person aged 18 to 65 who received the Ad26.COV2.S COVID-19 vaccine or a placebo.

This rearrangement joins TRBV27 to TRBJ2-3; 7 nucleotides align to TRBD2. The CDR3 covers 18 residues. J gave up 2 bases and V 1 base, and 12 bases lay outside the gene matches. Germline-derived CDR1 and CDR2 are MNHEY and SMNVEV (reference sequence). The chain's CDR3 is CASSLLGGSGPITDTQYF. CDR3 bases: TGTGCCAGCAGTTTATTGGGAGGGAGCGGACCAATCACAGATACGCAGTATTTT.

The chain carries TRBV7-9 and TRBJ1-2; tentative D call: TRBD1 (5 bases). Germline V gene data show CDR1 as SEHNR and CDR2 as FQNEAQ (reference sequence). V shed 6 bases and J shed 4 bases, with 18 bases lying between them. This CDR3 comprises 15 residues. For the CDR3, the DNA is TGTGCCAGCAGTGAGGTACCAGGGCGTTCCTATGGCTACACCTTC. This encodes CASSEVPGRSYGYTF. The entire variable domain, with the rest obtained from reference TRBV7-9 and TRBJ1-2, is as follows: DTGVSQNPRHKITKRGQNVTFRCDPISEHNRLYWYRQTLGQGPEFLTYFQNEAQLEKSRLLSDRFSAERPKGSFSTLEIQRTEQGDSAMYLCASSEVPGRSYGYTFGSGTRLTVV.

The chain is built from TRBV4-3 and TRBJ2-7; TRBD1 is a possible D gene (6 bases). The CDR3 is 14 residues long. Trimming removed 2 bases from V and 7 bases from J, with 15 bases in between. CDR1 and CDR2 (germline): LGHNA, YSLEER. The CDR3: CASSQKLQGFEQYF. CDR3 DNA: TGCGCCAGCAGCCAAAAGCTACAGGGTTTTGAGCAGTACTTC.

This chain connects TRBV7-8 to TRBJ1-1; tentatively, D is TRBD1 (6 bases). The CDR3 loop spans 18 amino acids. Germline CDR1 reads SGHVS; CDR2 reads FQNEAQ. V was clipped by 2 bases and J by 11 bases, with 30 bases between them. The CDR3 here is CASSLIIGGRDKVEGAFF. The CDR3 DNA follows: TGTGCCAGCAGCTTAATCATCGGGGGGCGCGATAAGGTTGAGGGCGCTTTCTTT.

The CDR3 here is CASSRKGSYLSYEQYV. CDR3 nucleotide sequence: TGCGCCAGCAGCCGGAAGGGGAGTTACCTCTCCTACGAGCAGTACGTC. The V and J genes are TRBV4-3 and TRBJ2-7; D may correspond to TRBD1 or TRBD2 (5 bases each). CDR3 length equals 16 residues. Germline V gives CDR1 LGHNA, CDR2 YSLEER. The germline V and J ends were trimmed by 4 bases and 0 bases, with 16 bases remaining between them.

As concerns this clone: Germline and junction disagree at one end, which may indicate a read error. The CDR3 DNA reads as TGTGCCAGCAGCGCCCCAGGGCGGGGGGAGTTTGGGTTT. Translating gives CASSAPGRGEFGF. V usage is TRBV5-6 and J usage is TRBJ1-1; TRBD1 might be the D (5 bases). The CDR3 sequence is 13 residues long. CDR1 is SGHDT and CDR2 is YYEEEE in the germline V gene.

This chain uses TRBV6-1 with TRBJ2-1, with 9 bases identical to TRBD1. CDR1 is MNHNS, CDR2 SASEGT, per germline. This CDR3 is built from 15 residues. The ends lost 6 bases at V and 9 bases at J; junction bases unmatched: 12. For the CDR3, the DNA is TGTGCCAGCAGGACCCCCGGAACAGGGGGCCCTGAGCAGTTCTTC. It translates to CASRTPGTGGPEQFF.

The rearrangement links TRBV19 to TRBJ2-4; 8 bases are a match to TRBD1. Germline values: CDR1 LNHDA, CDR2 SQIVND (reference sequence). This CDR3 is 17 amino acids long. After removal of 3 bases from V and 3 bases from J, the junction contained 10 bases not matched to a gene. The CDR3 bases are TGTGCCAGTAGTATCAGAGGGGCGGACAGGGTCAAAAACATTCAGTACTTC. This translates into CASSIRGADRVKNIQYF.

The chain recombines TRBV25-1 with TRBJ2-1; 7 bases fit TRBD1. Germline V gene lookup returns CDR1 MGHDK and CDR2 SYGVNS. V was pared by 3 bases and J by 5 bases, with 7 bases of the junction left unmatched. This CDR3 contains 15 residues. The CDR3 sequence: CASSEPRQGNNEQFF. The CDR3 region has the DNA TGTGCCAGCAGTGAGCCTCGACAGGGCAACAATGAGCAGTTCTTC.

The chain has TRBV18 and TRBJ1-1; 7 nucleotides line up with TRBD1. This CDR3 is built from 16 residues. V lost 3 bases and J lost 8; bases outside the gene matches: 15. CDR1 is KGHSH and CDR2 is LQKENI in the germline V gene. The CDR3 loop reads CASSPPTGPQYSEAFF. In DNA form, the CDR3 reads TGTGCCAGCTCACCCCCGACAGGGCCTCAGTACTCAGAAGCTTTCTTT.

The chain links TRBV7-6 to TRBJ2-1; 9 bases match TRBD1. The CDR3 consists of 16 residues. Germline values: CDR1 SGHVS, CDR2 FNYEAQ. J gave up 9 bases and V 4 bases, and 13 bases lay outside the gene matches. CDR3 sequence reads: CASSSWTGDRLGEQFF. CDR3 DNA sequence: TGTGCCAGCAGCTCCTGGACAGGGGATAGGTTGGGTGAGCAGTTCTTC.

Of note for this clone: At the DNA level, this CDR3 is encoded by other sequences in the same sample as well. This chain connects TRBV19 to TRBJ1-5; TRBD1 might be the D (5 bases). The germline V and J ends were trimmed by 5 bases and 1 base, with 9 bases remaining between them. The CDR3 spans 14 residues. Germline CDR1 reads LNHDA; CDR2 reads SQIVND (reference sequence). CDR3 DNA sequence: TGTGCCAGTAGTGTCCGGGACAGCAATCAGCCCCAGCATTTT. It yields the protein CASSVRDSNQPQHF. The variable domain in full, with the rest retrieved from reference TRBV19 and TRBJ1-5, is DGGITQSPKYLFRKEGQNVTLSCEQNLNHDAMYWYRQDPGQGLRLIYYSQIVNDFQKGDIAEGYSVSREKKESFPLTVTSAQKNPTAFYLCASSVRDSNQPQHFGDGTRLSIL.

The chain couples TRBV11-3 to TRBJ1-1; D not certain. The V gene's germline CDR1 is SGHNT and CDR2 YENEEA. Trimming removed 0 bases at V and 6 bases at J, with 11 bases between. The CDR3 covers 14 residues. CDR3 bases: TGTGCCAGCAGCTTAGAAACCGTCTACGCTGAAGCTTTCTTT. It encodes CASSLETVYAEAFF.

The CDR3 loop reads CAGLRDGYGYTF. The CDR3 DNA reads TGTGCCGGCCTCCGGGACGGCTATGGCTACACCTTC. The chain links TRBV19 to TRBJ1-2; possibly TRBD1 for D (5 bases). The CDR3 is 12 residues long. The V and J ends lost 11 bases and 4 bases respectively, with 14 bases between them. From germline, CDR1 is LNHDA and CDR2 SQIVND (reference sequence). Full variable domain (rest looked up from reference TRBV19 and TRBJ1-2): DGGITQSPKYLFRKEGQNVTLSCEQNLNHDAMYWYRQDPGQGLRLIYYSQIVNDFQKGDIAEGYSVSREKKESFPLTVTSAQKNPTAFYLCAGLRDGYGYTFGSGTRLTVV.

The chain combines TRBV4-2 with TRBJ2-2; the D gene is possibly TRBD2 (5 bases). V lost 1 base and J lost 3, with 18 bases in between. The CDR3 length is 18 residues. The germline gives CDR1 LGHNA, CDR2 YNFKEQ. The DNA for the CDR3 is TGTGCCAGCAGCCAAGGACCCCTTGGCGGGTTGGACACCGGGGAGCTGTTTTTT. Translation: CASSQGPLGGLDTGELFF.

The chain employs TRBV3-1 (or the pseudogene TRBV3-2) and TRBJ2-2; TRBD2 matches 9 bases. J gave up 3 bases and V 0 bases, and 8 bases lay outside the gene matches. The germline V gene has CDR1 LGHDT and CDR2 YNNKEL (reference sequence). The CDR3 spans 18 residues. CDR3: CASSQDSLAGSYTGELFF. CDR3 DNA: TGTGCCAGCAGCCAAGATAGTCTAGCGGGGAGCTACACCGGGGAGCTGTTTTTT.